This T cell receptor (beta chain) was obtained from a study of tumor and adjacent non-tumor tissue in lung cancer. Notes on the study in general: TCR diversity was significantly greater in tumor than normal lung tissue.

The template was RNA from unsorted bulk tissue. Three rounds of nested PCR, following a modified ARM-PCR protocol, produced the TCRbeta library. MiXCR was run by TCRdb on the multiplex PCR reads, yielding one entry per CDR3 protein. The sample lists tens of thousands of distinct CDR3 sequences; approximately 63% were seen once. This clonotype was seen at least ten times. Its antigen is unknown. CDR1 and CDR2 (germline): MNHNS, SASEGT. Trimming left V 6 bases short and J 0 bases short, with 12 bases between. There are 15 residues in the CDR3. This TCR was sampled from a man aged 45-65 years with non-small cell lung cancer. The chain recombines TRBV6-1 with TRBJ2-1; weak D call: TRBD2 (6 bases). Sequencing was performed on lung tumor tissue. The CDR3 protein is CASSRTSISYNEQFF. The DNA of the CDR3 is TGTGCCAGCAGCAGAACTAGCATCTCCTACAATGAGCAGTTCTTC.